This TCR beta chain emerged from a study of cytomegalovirus exposure and HLA in healthy donors. Study-wide findings and caveats: Reported findings show TCR beta sequences accurately forecast HLA-A and HLA-B alleles in most subjects. One variant, a missense change in DCLRE1C, was linked in a later analysis to TCR beta V- and J-gene trimming.

Regarding this clone: Its antigen is currently unknown.

The CDR3 totals 15 residues. Germline V gene lookup returns CDR1 MNHEY and CDR2 SMNVEV (reference sequence). V was clipped by 5 bases and J by 4 bases; unmatched bases: 10. This PCR relied on a set of 60 Vbeta primers and 13 Jbeta primers. Assay used: immunoSEQ multiplex PCR; TCRdb lists only in-frame clones, some missing. The repertoire holds 150,000 to 200,000 clones, roughly 80% seen once, with 4.9% in the top ten. The TCR comes from a woman aged 18-29 years in good health and CMV-seropositive. Material: PBMCs. The V and J genes are TRBV27 and TRBJ2-5, with 7 bases identical to TRBD1. The CDR3, as DNA: TGTGCCAGCAGTAATTACGGGACAGAGGGAGAGACCCAGTACTTC. It translates to CASSNYGTEGETQYF.